Listed below are T cell receptor beta chains from one sample, sequenced in a study of T cell repertoires in ileal Crohn's disease. Clones were sequenced by immunoSEQ multiplex PCR, and TCRdb holds only the in-frame ones, with some missing. The sample consists of about 13,000 clones, around four fifths of them appearing once. The source material was ileal tissue. These receptors all come from an adult with Crohn's disease. The CDR3 runs from the conserved cysteine through the conserved F or W. Each record gives: J gene, V gene, D gene, clone size, CDR3 protein, CDR3 DNA. A D gene is named only where the DNA matches it firmly. Clone sizes are given selectively: once, few, many, or a class where the clone is expanded.

>TRBJ2-7|TRBV6-1|TRBD1|NA
CAATGYDEQYF
TGTGCCGCGACAGGGTATGACGAGCAGTACTTC
>TRBJ1-1|TRBV11-2|NA|NA
CASSLNRIEAFF
TGTGCCAGCAGCTTAAACAGGATTGAAGCTTTCTTT
>TRBJ1-3|TRBV30|NA|NA
CAWSVRGLSSGNTIYF
TGTGCCTGGAGTGTACGGGGGTTGAGCTCTGGAAACACCATATATTTT
>TRBJ1-4|TRBV5-4|TRBD1|NA
CASSFRRGRRVNEKLFF
TGTGCCAGCAGCTTTAGGAGGGGGCGGAGGGTTAATGAAAAACTGTTTTTT
>TRBJ2-3|TRBV5-1|TRBD1|NA
CASQGAESDTQYF
TGCGCGAGCCAGGGGGCAGAGTCAGATACGCAGTATTTT
>TRBJ2-7|TRBV6-1|TRBD2|NA
CASSEKTSGSYEQYF
TGTGCCAGCAGTGAAAAGACTAGCGGGAGCTACGAGCAGTACTTC
>TRBJ1-2|TRBV2|NA|NA
CASSGIRTALYGYTF
TGTGCCAGCTCAGGAATCAGGACAGCCCTGTATGGCTACACCTTC
>TRBJ1-3|TRBV14|NA|once
CASSQDLGGTGNTIYF
TGTGCCAGCAGCCAAGATCTTGGAGGGACTGGAAACACCATATATTTT
>TRBJ2-7|TRBV7-9|NA|NA
CASSGSSYEQYF
TGTGCCAGCAGCGGTAGCAGCTACGAGCAGTACTTC
>TRBJ2-3|TRBV6-4|TRBD2|NA
CASSEEGAGGIDTQYF
TGTGCCAGCAGTGAAGAGGGAGCGGGGGGGATAGATACGCAGTATTTT
>TRBJ1-3|TRBV5-1|NA|few
CASSFAGDTIYF
TGCGCCAGCAGCTTCGCGGGGGACACCATATATTTT
>TRBJ1-2|TRBV4-2|NA|NA
CASSQGGTDYGYTF
TGTGCCAGCAGCCAGGGAGGGACCGACTATGGCTACACCTTC
>TRBJ1-1|TRBV6-6|NA|NA
CASTGATNTEAFF
TGTGCCAGCACAGGGGCCACCAACACTGAAGCTTTCTTT
>TRBJ2-1|TRBV7-7|TRBD2|NA
CASSATSGHEQFF
TGTGCTAGCAGCGCGACTAGCGGGCATGAGCAGTTCTTC
>TRBJ1-6|TRBV13|NA|once
CASSLQGPLHF
TGTGCCAGCAGCCTACAGGGACCCCTCCACTTT
>TRBJ1-4|TRBV5-8|NA|few
CASSSPRGAEEKLFF
TGTGCCAGCAGCTCCCCTAGGGGCGCGGAAGAAAAACTGTTTTTT
>TRBJ2-5|TRBV11-2|TRBD2|NA
CASSLGSGGSQETQYF
TGTGCCAGCAGCTTAGGTAGCGGGGGAAGCCAAGAGACCCAGTACTTC
>TRBJ2-2|TRBV7-9|NA|NA
CASSSQNSYTGELFF
TGTGCCAGCAGCTCTCAGAACAGCTACACCGGGGAGCTGTTTTTT
>TRBJ2-7|TRBV19|NA|medium-sized
CASSTFGGYEQYF
TGTGCCAGTAGTACTTTCGGGGGTTACGAGCAGTACTTC
>TRBJ2-1|TRBV14|TRBD2|NA
CASSRTSGRTSYNEQFF
TGTGCCAGCAGCCGGACTAGCGGGAGGACCTCCTACAATGAGCAGTTCTTC
>TRBJ2-1|TRBV9|NA|NA
CASSKNSVSYNEQFF
TGTGCCAGCAGCAAAAATTCTGTCTCCTACAATGAGCAGTTCTTC
>TRBJ1-2|TRBV7-9|TRBD1|NA
CASSPDRGRRGYTF
TGTGCCAGCAGCCCGGACAGGGGGCGAAGAGGCTACACCTTC
>TRBJ2-7|TRBV6-1|TRBD1|NA
CASSRGGQGNYEQYF
TGTGCCAGCAGTCGGGGGGGACAGGGGAACTACGAGCAGTACTTC
>TRBJ2-2|TRBV29-1|NA|NA
CSVRRTTGELFF
TGCAGCGTTCGCAGGACAACCGGGGAGCTGTTTTTT
>TRBJ2-7|TRBV11-3|NA|NA
CASSSSRITAYEQYF
TGTGCCAGCAGCTCCTCTAGGATCACGGCCTACGAGCAGTACTTC